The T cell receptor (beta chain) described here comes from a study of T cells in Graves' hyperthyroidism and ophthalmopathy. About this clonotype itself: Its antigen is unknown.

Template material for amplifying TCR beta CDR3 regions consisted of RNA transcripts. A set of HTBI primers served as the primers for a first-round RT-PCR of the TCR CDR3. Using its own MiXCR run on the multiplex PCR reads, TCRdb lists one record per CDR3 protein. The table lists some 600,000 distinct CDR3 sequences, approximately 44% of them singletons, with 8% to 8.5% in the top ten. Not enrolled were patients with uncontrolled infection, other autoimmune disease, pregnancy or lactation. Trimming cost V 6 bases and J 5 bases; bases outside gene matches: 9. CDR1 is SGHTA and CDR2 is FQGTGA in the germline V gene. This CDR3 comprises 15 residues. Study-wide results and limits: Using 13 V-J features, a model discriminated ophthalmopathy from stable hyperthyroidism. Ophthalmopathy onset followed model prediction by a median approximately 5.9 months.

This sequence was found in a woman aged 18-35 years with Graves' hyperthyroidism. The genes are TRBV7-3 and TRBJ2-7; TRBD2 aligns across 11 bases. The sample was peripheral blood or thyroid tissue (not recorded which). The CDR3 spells CASSILSGRADEQYF. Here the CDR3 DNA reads TGTGCCAGCAGTATCCTTAGCGGGAGGGCCGACGAGCAGTACTTC.